This T cell receptor beta chain emerged from a study of Ad26.COV2.S vaccination and SARS-CoV-2 variants (dated by TCRdb to the early 2020s). Study-wide context: Vaccine-arm donors were drawn from COV1001, a multicentre, randomized, double-blind, placebo-controlled phase I-IIa trial of Ad26.COV2.S in healthy adults. Ad26.COV2.S was administered intramuscularly at 5 x 10^10 or 1 x 10^11 viral particles, either as a single shot or as two shots given 56 days apart. Sequencing of the TCRbeta repertoire served to evaluate the specificity and breadth of SARS-CoV-2-reactive T cell receptors following Ad26.COV2.S vaccination. The TCR-sequenced set comprised around 30 samples: some 19 Ad26.COV2.S vaccine recipients, 5 placebo recipients and 8 SARS-CoV-2 convalescent individuals. Trial participants were randomized into five groups of five, in which low-dose or high-dose Ad26.COV2.S was given once or twice, or placebo was given on both occasions. Investigators remained blinded to trial group allocation during experiments and outcome assessment. The investigation overall reported the following: Non-spike TCR breadth was comparable between vaccine and placebo recipients, consistent with the vaccine containing only spike. According to the authors, total T cell responses may have been underestimated by the TCR breadth and depth analyses. Comparing responses between vaccine doses or regimens was not something the study was powered to do. After vaccination, substantial breadth of spike-specific CD8+ and CD4+ T cell responses was reported. Higher spike-specific TCR breadth was observed in Ad26.COV2.S recipients than in placebo recipients (P = 0.0014).

Details on this clone: Its antigen is currently not known. Per-base qualities were not stored, and no clone one base away is much larger.

The germline V gene (reference sequence) specifies SEHNR as CDR1 and FQNEAQ as CDR2. The cysteine opens and the phenylalanine closes a CDR3 of 14 amino acids. Of all the DNA, just the CDR3 is kept, 42 bases in frame from base 1. At the junction V is shortened by 4 bases and J by 6 bases, with 14 bases in between. The sample's treatment or condition label is to be understood as: some 19 received Ad26.COV2.S at low or high dose, single or two shots; 5 received placebo; per-sample allocation not given. For vaccine and placebo recipients, repertoires were sequenced using samples collected on day 63 after the first injection. Cohort 1b enrolled about 25 adults aged 18-55 years at a single site in Boston, USA, between 29 July and 7 August 2020. Ad26.COV2.S was a replication-incompetent adenovirus type 26 vector that expressed a prefusion-stabilized SARS-CoV-2 spike protein derived from the original Wuhan strain.

The immunoSEQ Assay was the method used to sequence TCRbeta CDR3 regions. After extraction, genomic DNA underwent amplification by bias-controlled multiplex PCR, followed by high-throughput sequencing. From the authors' description of their analysis: To quantify the absolute abundance of every unique TCRbeta CDR3 region, sequences were collapsed and filtered. T cell fraction was estimated by normalizing TCRbeta template counts to usable DNA, with usable DNA measured through amplification of reference genes found in all nucleated cells. Repertoire TCRs were annotated as SARS-CoV-2-specific when V gene, CDR3 amino acid sequence and J gene were exactly matched to a known reactive TCR set. MIRA supplied the reference SARS-CoV-2 TCR set, which was filtered for enrichment in COVID-19-positive ImmuneCODE repertoires so that public or cross-reactive TCRs were removed. Based on the MIRA antigens, annotated TCRs were further analysed at the level of specific ORF or position within ORF. Breadth was defined as the number of annotated unique rearrangements divided by the total number of unique productive rearrangements, and depth was defined as the summed frequency of the annotated unique rearrangements. Two-sided Wilcoxon rank-sum tests were used to compare TCR breadth between groups. TCRdb took this table from immuneACCESS and kept in-frame rearrangements with V and J called. Such tables lack part of the clones; where checked against another copy, unresolved V genes explain under half of the gap, and the rest is unexplained. The V and J calls and the clone size are those of that table, but D and trimming were determined from the DNA. The sample profile shows around 340,000 clones; about 85% of them were found once. The ten largest make up 6.4% of the sample.

The origin of this receptor is a person aged 18-60 years who received the Ad26.COV2.S COVID-19 vaccine or a placebo. The chain is made from TRBV7-9 and TRBJ2-3, with a weak D call of TRBD2 (7 bases match). The specimen was peripheral blood, collected in a trial of Ad26.COV2.S vaccine versus placebo. The DNA sequence is as follows: TGTGCCAGCAGCTCCTCTTGGGGGGGCGATACGCAGTATTTT. It translates to CASSSSWGGDTQYF.